What follows are 27 T cell receptor beta chains derived from one specimen sequenced in a study of CD8+CD57+ T cells in acquired aplastic anemia. Sequencing involved patients with CD8+CD57+ cell expansion previously shown by flow cytometry. Profiling that covered TCR beta VDJ and CDR3 relied on genomic DNA as its template. TCRdb passed the reads through MiXCR, listing each CDR3 protein once. This sample carries 110,000 or so distinct CDR3 sequences, about 60% of them seen once, and the ten largest clones take roughly 29%. Sequences were obtained from sorted CD4+, CD8+, or CD8+CD57+ T cells (not recorded which) from PBMCs. The receptors were gathered from a human donor with aplastic anemia.

This sequence joins TRBV7-3 and TRBJ2-3, with a tentative D call TRBD2 (10 bases). Germline CDR1 SGHTA, CDR2 FQGTGA. V was pared by 5 bases and J by 1 base, with 25 bases between. The CDR3 runs 19 residues. CDR3 nucleotides: TGTGCCAGCAGCCCCGGACAGGGGATCAGCGGGGGGGGCACAGATACGCAGTATTTT. As protein: CASSPGQGISGGGTDTQYF. Drawing the rest from reference TRBV7-3 and TRBJ2-3, the complete variable domain is GAGVSQTPSNKVTEKGKYVELRCDPISGHTALYWYRQSLGQGPEFLIYFQGTGAADDSGLPNDRFFAVRPEGSVSTLKIQRTERGDSAVYLCASSPGQGISGGGTDTQYFGPGTRLTVL.

The DNA of the CDR3 is TGTGCCAGCAGCCGTGCAACAGGGCTGGACTATGGCTACACCTTC. Its translation: CASSRATGLDYGYTF. The V gene is TRBV5-4, the J gene TRBJ1-2, with D perhaps matching TRBD1 (6 bases). The CDR3 loop spans 15 amino acids. CDR1 is SGHNT and CDR2 is YYREEE in the germline V gene (reference sequence). Trimming stripped 4 bases from V and 3 bases from J, with 16 bases between.

V gene TRBV9 combines with J gene TRBJ2-5; D gene unclear. Germline assignment: CDR1 SGDLS and CDR2 YYNGEE. The ends were cut back, 1 base at V and 6 bases at J, with 4 bases in the middle. This CDR3 has 11 residues. The CDR3 DNA reads as TGTGCCAGCAGCGTAAACCAGACCCAGTACTTC. This codes for CASSVNQTQYF.

This chain links TRBV7-2 with TRBJ1-1; D is undetermined. The CDR3 sequence is 13 residues long. The germline gives CDR1 SGHTA, CDR2 FQGNSA. The ends were cut back, 1 base at V and 7 bases at J, with 10 bases in the middle. CDR3 DNA: TGTGCCAGCAGCTTAGTAGGAGAAAATGAAGCTTTCTTT. Amino acids: CASSLVGENEAFF.

The rearrangement uses TRBV27 and TRBJ1-6; D possibly corresponds to TRBD1 (5 bases). In germline, CDR1 is MNHEY, CDR2 SMNVEV (reference sequence). V was clipped by 3 bases and J by 10 bases, with 10 bases between them. The length of the CDR3 is 13 residues. CDR3 loop: CASSFGGDSPLHF. The CDR3 coding sequence is TGTGCCAGCAGTTTTGGTGGGGACTCACCCCTCCACTTT.

Note on this clonotype: One junction end does not reproduce the germline sequence, and a read error may be involved. This chain links TRBV11-1 with TRBJ2-7; D remains unclear. The CDR3 spans 14 residues. Germline V gene lookup returns CDR1 SGHAT and CDR2 FQDESV (reference sequence). The CDR3 spells CASSPLSSAPDRDF. CDR3 nucleotide sequence: TGTGCCAGCAGCCCCCTATCCTCGGCACCTGACCGGGACTTC.

This clonotype was detected ten times or more. The rearrangement uses TRBV19 and TRBJ2-1; TRBD2 aligns across 12 bases. V shed 6 bases, J shed 8 bases, and the junction held 8 bases outside the gene matches. CDR3 length: 15 amino acids. CDR1 and CDR2 from the germline V gene are LNHDA and SQIVND (reference sequence). CDR3 DNA sequence: TGTGCCAGTAGAACCCTAGCGGGGGGGCCCCATGAGCAGTTCTTC. This encodes CASRTLAGGPHEQFF.

This chain uses TRBV2 with TRBJ2-1; 8 bases map to TRBD2. J gave up 5 bases and V 2 bases, and 5 bases lay outside the gene matches. Germline V CDR1 and CDR2: SNHLY, FYNNEI. This CDR3 spans 15 amino acids. The CDR3 here is CASSERTSGNNEQFF. The DNA for the CDR3 is TGTGCCAGCAGTGAACGTACTAGCGGTAACAATGAGCAGTTCTTC.

This clonotype was picked up many times. V gene TRBV6-5 combines with J gene TRBJ1-2, with 10 bases identical to TRBD1. The length of the CDR3 is 13 residues. Germline V gene data show CDR1 as MNHEY and CDR2 as SVGAGI. After removal of 4 bases from V and 4 bases from J, the junction contained 0 bases not matched to a gene. CDR3 sequence: CASSWDRGYGYTF. For the CDR3, the DNA is TGTGCCAGCAGTTGGGACAGGGGCTATGGCTACACCTTC.

The sample holds one count of this clonotype. This chain joins TRBV11-1 and TRBJ1-3; the match to TRBD1 covers 7 bases. The CDR3 is 17 residues long. Trimming cost V 1 base and J 0 bases; bases outside gene matches: 6. CDR1 and CDR2 from the germline V gene are SGHAT and FQDESV (reference sequence). This chain's CDR3 is CASSLGTGEDSGNTIYF. The CDR3 DNA is TGTGCCAGCAGCTTAGGGACAGGTGAGGACTCTGGAAACACCATATATTTT.

For this clonotype: A much more abundant neighbour one base away suggests this may be a read error. V is TRBV3-1 and J is TRBJ2-5; D is ambiguous. Germline V gene data show CDR1 as LGHDT and CDR2 as YNNKEL (reference sequence). This CDR3 is built from 12 residues. V was clipped by 1 base and J by 8 bases, with 8 bases between them. The CDR3 DNA reads as TGTGCCAGCAGCCAAGGGTCAAATACCCAGTACTTC. Amino acids: CASSQGSNTQYF.

This clonotype has a count of ten or more. The V gene is TRBV7-2, the J gene TRBJ2-4; 8 positions agree with TRBD1. The CDR3 runs to 15 residues. Trimming cost V 5 bases and J 7 bases; bases outside gene matches: 10. Germline CDR1 and CDR2: SGHTA and FQGNSA. CDR3 DNA sequence: TGTGCCAGCAGCCCCGCCCGCGGACAGGGTAACATTCAGTACTTC. Residues: CASSPARGQGNIQYF.

Notes on this clonotype: A much larger clone lies a single base off, so this may be a read error. Written as DNA, the CDR3 is TGTGCCAGCAGCGTAGCGGGACCCCCCACAGATACGCAGCATTTT. Amino acid sequence: CASSVAGPPTDTQHF. The V call is TRBV9, the J call TRBJ2-3; weak D call: TRBD1 (5 bases). The DNA end is a closer match to TRBJ1-5, so the J assignment may be wrong. Germline CDR1 is SGDLS and CDR2 is YYNGEE. CDR3 size: 15 residues.

This clonotype showed up just a few times. This chain joins TRBV10-3 and TRBJ1-2; 7 bases line up with TRBD1. CDR1 ENHRY and CDR2 SYGVKD come from the germline V gene. This CDR3 has 12 residues. The V segment lost 5 bases and the J segment 5 bases; nucleotides outside the gene matches: 2. This CDR3 is CAISQQGYGYTF. The CDR3 nucleotides read TGTGCCATCAGTCAACAGGGGTATGGCTACACCTTC.

This clonotype was observed a handful of times. One junction end disagrees with the germline gene, perhaps due to a read error. V usage is TRBV15 and J usage is TRBJ2-7; D gene unclear. The length of the CDR3 is 14 residues. Germline V lookup: CDR1 LNHNV, CDR2 YYDKDF (reference sequence). Here the CDR3 DNA reads TGTGCCACCAGCAGCTCCTCCTCGGCACCTGACCGGGACTTC. Protein product: CATSSSSSAPDRDF.

The chain carries TRBV7-2 and TRBJ2-5; 8 bases line up with TRBD1. The CDR3 runs to 14 residues. Germline V CDR1 and CDR2: SGHTA, FQGNSA. The V gene end was trimmed by 4 bases and the J gene end by 3 bases; junction bases not matched to a gene: 4. The chain's CDR3 is CASSSPDREETQYF. The CDR3 nucleotides are TGTGCCAGCAGCTCGCCGGACAGGGAAGAGACCCAGTACTTC.

With respect to this clonotype: A much larger clone differs from this one at a single base, so this may be a read error. This sequence joins TRBV5-6 and TRBJ2-1; D is unclear. This CDR3 spans 11 amino acids. Germline V gives CDR1 SGHDT, CDR2 YYEEEE. V was trimmed by 4 bases and J by 10 bases, leaving 9 bases between them. This CDR3 is CASSTRMEQFF. CDR3 DNA sequence: TGTGCCAGCAGCACCAGGATGGAGCAGTTCTTC.

This clonotype was found many times. The chain employs TRBV7-6 and TRBJ2-7, with D possibly being TRBD1 or TRBD2 (5 bases each). V lost 5 bases to trimming and J lost 3 bases, with 14 bases between them. Per germline, CDR1 SGHVS and CDR2 FNYEAQ. This CDR3 has 14 amino acids. The CDR3 sequence is CASSPGAGSYEQYF. The CDR3 DNA follows: TGTGCCAGCAGCCCCGGGGCAGGGAGCTACGAGCAGTACTTC. The full variable domain, its missing parts supplied by reference TRBV7-6 and TRBJ2-7, is GAGVSQSPRYKVTKRGQDVALRCDPISGHVSLYWYRQALGQGPEFLTYFNYEAQQDKSGLPNDRFSAERPEGSISTLTIQRTEQRDSAMYRCASSPGAGSYEQYFGPGTRLTVT.

V usage is TRBV19 and J usage is TRBJ1-5; unclear D gene. Deletions cut 7 bases from V and 2 bases from J, with 12 bases between. The CDR3 length is 14 residues. Germline CDR1 and CDR2: LNHDA and SQIVND (reference sequence). The CDR3 sequence is CASNPALRNQPQHF. The CDR3 DNA is TGTGCCAGTAATCCAGCCCTACGCAATCAGCCCCAGCATTTT. The complete variable domain, with remaining parts taken from reference TRBV19 and TRBJ1-5, reads DGGITQSPKYLFRKEGQNVTLSCEQNLNHDAMYWYRQDPGQGLRLIYYSQIVNDFQKGDIAEGYSVSREKKESFPLTVTSAQKNPTAFYLCASNPALRNQPQHFGDGTRLSIL.

This clonotype was detected many times. This sequence joins TRBV4-1 and TRBJ2-3; D is perhaps TRBD1 (6 bases). Germline V gene lookup returns CDR1 MGHRA and CDR2 YSYEKL. The CDR3 consists of 15 residues. V was trimmed by 2 bases and J by 3 bases, leaving 12 bases between them. The CDR3 nucleotides are TGCGCCAGCAGCCAAAGGACAGTTGGAACAGATACGCAGTATTTT. Translating gives CASSQRTVGTDTQYF.

The chain is built from TRBV7-2 and TRBJ2-3; D is possibly TRBD1 or TRBD2 (5 bases each). The CDR3 loop spans 13 amino acids. V gave up 3 bases and J gave up 1 base, with 5 bases separating them. CDR1 is SGHTA, CDR2 FQGNSA, per germline. This chain's CDR3 is CASSLGGTDTQYF. In DNA form, the CDR3 reads TGTGCCAGCAGCTTGGGGGGCACAGATACGCAGTATTTT.

V is TRBV7-2 and J is TRBJ1-2, with D hard to call. V was trimmed by 1 base and J by 3 bases, leaving 3 bases between them. CDR1 and CDR2 from the germline V gene are SGHTA and FQGNSA. This CDR3 region has 12 residues. The CDR3 loop reads CASSLGHYGYTF. The CDR3 coding sequence is TGTGCCAGCAGCTTAGGGCACTATGGCTACACCTTC.

J is TRBJ2-1 and V is TRBV15; D unresolved. This CDR3 is 14 amino acids long. With 6 bases removed from V and 8 bases from J, the gap between germline ends came to 17 bases. Germline V gives CDR1 LNHNV, CDR2 YYDKDF (reference sequence). The CDR3 region is CATRITAPRDEQFF. CDR3 DNA sequence: TGTGCCACCAGGATCACAGCCCCCCGGGATGAGCAGTTCTTC.

The gene calls are TRBV25-1 and TRBJ2-3, with D possibly TRBD2 on 5 matching bases. V lost 2 bases and J lost 0, with 9 bases in between. This CDR3 spans 15 amino acids. Germline CDR1 and CDR2: MGHDK and SYGVNS. CDR3 in amino acids: CASSETRRSTDTQYF. DNA of the CDR3: TGTGCCAGCAGTGAAACTAGGAGGAGCACAGATACGCAGTATTTT.

The J gene is TRBJ1-1, the V gene TRBV15; the match to TRBD1 covers 10 bases. Germline-derived CDR1 and CDR2 are LNHNV and YYDKDF (reference sequence). The CDR3 sequence is 14 residues long. The ends lost 8 bases at V and 7 bases at J; junction bases unmatched: 10. This CDR3 reads CATGSTRTGGEAFF. The CDR3 DNA reads as TGTGCCACCGGATCCACGCGGACAGGGGGTGAAGCTTTCTTT.

As regards this clonotype: The missing conserved phenylalanine or tryptophan at the end of this CDR3 makes a read error likely. No DNA is shown, since the ends of the CDR3 on it are uncertain; the CDR3 is the one TCRdb lists. The gene calls are TRBV6-5 and TRBJ2-5. Germline assignment: CDR1 MNHEY and CDR2 SVGAGI. With termini counted, the CDR3 has 8 amino acids. CDR3 sequence reads: CASSYRKQ.

Only one count was recorded for this clonotype. This chain connects TRBV7-6 to TRBJ2-7; the D gene is possibly TRBD2 (6 bases). The germline V gene encodes CDR1 SGHVS and CDR2 FNYEAQ. The CDR3 runs 16 residues. V lost 0 bases to trimming and J lost 6 bases, with 18 bases between them. The CDR3, as DNA: TGTGCCAGCAGCTTAGCAGCGGGCCTAGCAGATGGCGAGCAGTACTTC. Residues: CASSLAAGLADGEQYF.